This T cell receptor beta chain was retrieved from a study of early T cells in non-severe SARS-CoV-2 infection. TCRdb re-called the 5' RACE reads through MiXCR, storing one row per CDR3 protein. In the table there are 20,000 to 25,000 distinct CDR3 sequences, under 5.5% of which are singletons. This clonotype was seen at least ten times. The CDR3 sequence is 15 residues long. The V gene end was trimmed by 6 bases and the J gene end by 0 bases; junction bases not matched to a gene: 4. The clonotype was recovered from an adult who was a healthcare worker with PCR-confirmed SARS-CoV-2 infection or an uninfected control (not recorded which). The rearrangement links TRBV12-3 or TRBV12-4 to TRBJ2-1, with 8 bases that match TRBD1. Material: whole blood. This CDR3 is CASRQGTGSYNEQFF. In nucleotides, the CDR3 is TGTGCCAGCAGACAAGGGACAGGCTCCTACAATGAGCAGTTCTTC.